The next 7 T cell receptor beta chains were all read from a single sample in a study of cytomegalovirus exposure and HLA in healthy donors. PCR used 60 Vbeta primers and 13 Jbeta primers. Clones were read by immunoSEQ multiplex PCR, and TCRdb kept only the in-frame ones, dropping some. Of 180,000 or so clones in the sample, around three quarters were seen once. The source material was PBMCs. The receptors were sampled from a woman in her thirties in good health and CMV-seropositive.

The rearrangement links TRBV6-8 to TRBJ2-5; tentative D call: TRBD2 (5 bases). The J call is uncertain, as TRBJ2-7 better fits the DNA end. From germline, CDR1 is MNHGY and CDR2 SAAAGT. The length of the CDR3 is 14 residues. The CDR3: CASSNLARSYEQYF. CDR3 DNA sequence: TGTGCCAGCAGTAATTTAGCGCGCTCCTACGAGCAGTACTTC.

The CDR3 DNA is TGTGCCAGCAGTTACCCGGAGGACCTCCGTGAGACCCAGTACTTC. It codes for CASSYPEDLRETQYF. J is TRBJ2-5 and V is TRBV6-6; D is perhaps TRBD2 (5 bases). Looked up from germline, CDR1 is MNHNY and CDR2 is SVGAGI (reference sequence). This CDR3 is built from 15 residues. V gave up 2 bases and J gave up 5 bases, with 15 bases separating them.

CDR3 amino acids: CASSTDTDGDTQYF. DNA of the CDR3: TGCGCCAGCAGCACGGACACGGATGGTGATACGCAGTATTTT. The rearrangement joins TRBV5-1 to TRBJ2-3, with D perhaps matching TRBD1 (5 bases). V lost 4 bases to trimming and J lost 6 bases, with 15 bases between them. The V gene's germline CDR1 is SGHRS and CDR2 YFSETQ. The CDR3 sequence is 14 residues long.

V gene TRBV9 combines with J gene TRBJ2-2; D possibly corresponds to TRBD1 (5 bases). The V gene's germline CDR1 is SGDLS and CDR2 YYNGEE. Trimming removed 2 bases from V and 5 bases from J, with 13 bases in between. The length of the CDR3 is 15 residues. Written as DNA, the CDR3 is TGTGCCAGCAGCGTCCACAGGATGGGGACCGGGGAGCTGTTTTTT. This encodes CASSVHRMGTGELFF. Full variable domain (outside the CDR3, taken from reference TRBV9 and TRBJ2-2): DSGVTQTPKHLITATGQRVTLRCSPRSGDLSVYWYQQSLDQGLQFLIQYYNGEERAKGNILERFSAQQFPDLHSELNLSSLELGDSALYFCASSVHRMGTGELFFGEGSRLTVL.

This clone was observed a few times. The CDR3 spells CASLRDSQETQYF. Here the CDR3 DNA reads TGTGCCAGCTTAAGGGACTCTCAAGAGACCCAGTACTTC. The rearrangement links TRBV18 to TRBJ2-5; perhaps TRBD2 as D (6 bases). Trimming took off 7 bases at V and 2 bases at J, with 11 bases between the two ends. The CDR3 extends over 13 amino acids. Germline V gene sequence: CDR1 KGHSH, CDR2 LQKENI.

This clone showed up just a few times. J is TRBJ1-1 and V is TRBV5-1, with D maybe TRBD1 (6 bases). V dropped 4 bases and J dropped 7 bases, with 17 bases sitting between them. The V gene's germline CDR1 is SGHRS and CDR2 YFSETQ. The CDR3 is made up of 14 amino acids. DNA for the CDR3: TGCGCCAGCAGCAAGACTACAGGGACGGGTGAAGCTTTCTTT. Protein sequence: CASSKTTGTGEAFF.

The V gene is TRBV15, the J gene TRBJ2-7, with 7 bases aligning to TRBD2. Germline V gene data show CDR1 as LNHNV and CDR2 as YYDKDF (reference sequence). V lost 6 bases, J lost 3 bases, and 14 bases stayed unmatched. This CDR3 spans 16 amino acids. Here the CDR3 DNA reads TGTGCCACCAGTTCTCGGTCGGGGGGAGGATTCTACGAGCAGTACTTC. Protein sequence: CATSSRSGGGFYEQYF. The full variable domain, in which reference TRBV15 and TRBJ2-7 provide the parts outside the CDR3, is DAMVIQNPRYQVTQFGKPVTLSCSQTLNHNVMYWYQQKSSQAPKLLFHYYDKDFNNEADTPDNFQSRRPNTSFCFLDIRSPGLGDTAMYLCATSSRSGGGFYEQYFGPGTRLTVT.